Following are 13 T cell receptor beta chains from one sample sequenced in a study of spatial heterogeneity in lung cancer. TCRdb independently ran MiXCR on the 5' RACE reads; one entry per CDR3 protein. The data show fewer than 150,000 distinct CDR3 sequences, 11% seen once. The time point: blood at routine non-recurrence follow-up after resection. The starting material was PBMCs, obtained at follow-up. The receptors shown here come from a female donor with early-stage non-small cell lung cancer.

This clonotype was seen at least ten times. CDR3 DNA: TGTGCCAGCAGCCCCTTTGCGGGGCCGAGCACAGATACGCAGTATTTT. This codes for CASSPFAGPSTDTQYF. This chain joins TRBV11-3 and TRBJ2-3, with a possible D match to TRBD2 (6 bases). Germline V CDR1 and CDR2: SGHNT, YENEEA. The CDR3 consists of 16 residues. V was cut by 5 bases and J by 0 bases, with 15 bases left in between.

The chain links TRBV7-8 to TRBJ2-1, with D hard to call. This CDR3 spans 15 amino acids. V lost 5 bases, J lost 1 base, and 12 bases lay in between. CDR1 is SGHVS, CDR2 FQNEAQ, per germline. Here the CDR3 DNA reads TGTGCCAGCAGCCCCGACACCTATTCCTACAATGAGCAGTTCTTC. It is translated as CASSPDTYSYNEQFF.

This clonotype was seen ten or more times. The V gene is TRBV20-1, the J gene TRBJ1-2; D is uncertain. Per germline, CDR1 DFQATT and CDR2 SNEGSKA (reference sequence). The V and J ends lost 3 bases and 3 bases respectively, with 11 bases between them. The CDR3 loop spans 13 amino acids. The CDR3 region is CSASERLDYGYTF. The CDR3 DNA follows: TGCAGTGCTAGCGAACGGCTGGACTATGGCTACACCTTC.

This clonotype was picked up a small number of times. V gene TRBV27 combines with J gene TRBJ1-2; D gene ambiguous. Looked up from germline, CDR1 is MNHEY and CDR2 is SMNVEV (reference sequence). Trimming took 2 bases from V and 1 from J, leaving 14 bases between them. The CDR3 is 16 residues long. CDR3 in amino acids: CASSLRTAAGNYGYTF. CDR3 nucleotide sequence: TGTGCCAGCAGTTTAAGGACGGCTGCGGGTAACTATGGCTACACCTTC.

The CDR3 loop reads CAWSWRRAYGYTF. DNA for the CDR3: TGTGCCTGGAGTTGGAGGCGAGCCTATGGCTACACCTTC. The chain links TRBV30 to TRBJ1-2; D remains unclear. The CDR3 has 13 amino acids. Trimming shortened V by 2 bases and J by 4 bases, and 11 bases separated the two germline ends. Germline V CDR1 and CDR2: GTSNPN, SVGIG (reference sequence).

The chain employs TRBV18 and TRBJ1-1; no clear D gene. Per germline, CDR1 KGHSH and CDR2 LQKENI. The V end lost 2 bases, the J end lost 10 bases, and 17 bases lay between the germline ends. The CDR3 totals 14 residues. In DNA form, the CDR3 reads TGTGCCAGCTCACCAAGTTTGTCCCCGCGAATAGCTTTCTTT. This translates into CASSPSLSPRIAFF.

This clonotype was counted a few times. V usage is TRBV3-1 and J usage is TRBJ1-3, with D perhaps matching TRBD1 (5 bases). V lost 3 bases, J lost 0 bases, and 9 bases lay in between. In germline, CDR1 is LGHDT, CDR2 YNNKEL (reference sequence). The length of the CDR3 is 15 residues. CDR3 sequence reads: CASSHTGYSGNTIYF. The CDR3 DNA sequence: TGTGCCAGCAGCCACACAGGTTACTCTGGAAACACCATATATTTT.

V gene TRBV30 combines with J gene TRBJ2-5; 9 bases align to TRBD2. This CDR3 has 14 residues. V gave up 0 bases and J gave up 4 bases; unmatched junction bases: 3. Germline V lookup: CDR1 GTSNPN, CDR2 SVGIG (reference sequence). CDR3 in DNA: TGTGCCTGGAGTGTAAAACTAGCGGGAGAGACCCAGTACTTC. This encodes CAWSVKLAGETQYF. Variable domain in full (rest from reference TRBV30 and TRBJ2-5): SQTIHQWPATLVQPVGSPLSLECTVEGTSNPNLYWYRQAAGRGLQLLFYSVGIGQISSEVPQNLSASRPQDRQFILSSKKLLLSDSGFYLCAWSVKLAGETQYFGPGTRLLVL.

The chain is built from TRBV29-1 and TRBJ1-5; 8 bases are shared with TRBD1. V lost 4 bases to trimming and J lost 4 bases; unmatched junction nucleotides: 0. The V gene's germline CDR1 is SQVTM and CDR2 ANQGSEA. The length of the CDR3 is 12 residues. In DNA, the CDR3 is TGCAGCGTTGGGACAGGGAATCAGCCCCAGCATTTT. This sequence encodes CSVGTGNQPQHF.

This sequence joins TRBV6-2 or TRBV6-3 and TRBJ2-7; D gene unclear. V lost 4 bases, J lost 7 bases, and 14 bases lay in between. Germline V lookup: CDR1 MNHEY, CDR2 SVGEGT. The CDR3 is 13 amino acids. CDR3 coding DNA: TGTGCCAGCAGTTCCAATTGGTTCGGTGAGCAGTACGTC. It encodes CASSSNWFGEQYV.

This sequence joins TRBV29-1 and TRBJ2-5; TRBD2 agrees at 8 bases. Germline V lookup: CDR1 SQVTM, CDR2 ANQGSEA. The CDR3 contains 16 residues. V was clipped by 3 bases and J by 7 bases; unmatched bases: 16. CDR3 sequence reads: CSVDPLPGLGRATQYF. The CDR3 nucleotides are TGCAGCGTTGACCCACTACCGGGACTAGGTAGGGCGACCCAGTACTTC. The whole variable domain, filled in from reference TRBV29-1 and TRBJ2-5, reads SAVISQKPSRDICQRGTSLTIQCQVDSQVTMMFWYRQQPGQSLTLIATANQGSEATYESGFVIDKFPISRPNLTFSTLTVSNMSPEDSSIYLCSVDPLPGLGRATQYFGPGTRLLVL.

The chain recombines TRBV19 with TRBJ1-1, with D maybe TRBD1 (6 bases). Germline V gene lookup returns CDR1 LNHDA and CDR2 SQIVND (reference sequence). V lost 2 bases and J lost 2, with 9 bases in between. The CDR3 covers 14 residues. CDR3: CASSIRGQNTEAFF. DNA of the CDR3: TGTGCCAGTAGTATAAGGGGACAAAACACTGAAGCTTTCTTT.

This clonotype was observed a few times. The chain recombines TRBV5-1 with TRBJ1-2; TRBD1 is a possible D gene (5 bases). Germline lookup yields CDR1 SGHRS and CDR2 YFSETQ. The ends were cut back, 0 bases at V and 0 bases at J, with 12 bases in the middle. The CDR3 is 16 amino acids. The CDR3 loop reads CASSLGAGRANYGYTF. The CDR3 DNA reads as TGCGCCAGCAGCTTGGGCGCGGGCAGGGCTAACTATGGCTACACCTTC.